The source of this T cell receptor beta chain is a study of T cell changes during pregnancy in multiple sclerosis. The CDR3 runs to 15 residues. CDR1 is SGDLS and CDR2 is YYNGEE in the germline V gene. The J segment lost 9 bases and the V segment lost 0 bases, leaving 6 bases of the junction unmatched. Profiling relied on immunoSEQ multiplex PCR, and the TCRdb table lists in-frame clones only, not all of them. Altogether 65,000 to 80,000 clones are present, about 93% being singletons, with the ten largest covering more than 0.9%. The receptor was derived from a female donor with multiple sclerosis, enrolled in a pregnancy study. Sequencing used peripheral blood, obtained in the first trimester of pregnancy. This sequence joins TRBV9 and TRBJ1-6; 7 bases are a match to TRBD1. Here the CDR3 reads CASSVGGRGSSPLHF. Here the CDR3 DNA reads TGTGCCAGCAGCGTAGGGGGCAGGGGGAGTTCACCCCTCCACTTT. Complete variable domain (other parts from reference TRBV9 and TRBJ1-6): DSGVTQTPKHLITATGQRVTLRCSPRSGDLSVYWYQQSLDQGLQFLIQYYNGEERAKGNILERFSAQQFPDLHSELNLSSLELGDSALYFCASSVGGRGSSPLHFGNGTRLTVT.